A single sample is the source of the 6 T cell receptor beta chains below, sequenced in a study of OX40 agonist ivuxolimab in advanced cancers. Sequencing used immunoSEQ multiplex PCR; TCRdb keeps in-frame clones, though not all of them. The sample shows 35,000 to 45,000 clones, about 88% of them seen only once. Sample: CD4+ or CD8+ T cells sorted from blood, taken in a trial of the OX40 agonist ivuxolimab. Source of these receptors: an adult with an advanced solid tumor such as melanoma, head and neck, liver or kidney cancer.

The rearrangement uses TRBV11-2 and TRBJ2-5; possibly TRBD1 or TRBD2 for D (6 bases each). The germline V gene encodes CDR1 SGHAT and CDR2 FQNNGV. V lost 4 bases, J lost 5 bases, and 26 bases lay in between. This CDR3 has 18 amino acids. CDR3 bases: TGTGCCAGCAGCTATCCTCGCCGGGGGCTAGCGTTTTTGGAGACCCAGTACTTC. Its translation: CASSYPRRGLAFLETQYF. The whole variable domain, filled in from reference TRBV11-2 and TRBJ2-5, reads EAGVAQSPRYKIIEKRQSVAFWCNPISGHATLYWYQQILGQGPKLLIQFQNNGVVDDSQLPKDRFSAERLKGVDSTLKIQPAKLEDSAVYLCASSYPRRGLAFLETQYFGPGTRLLVL.

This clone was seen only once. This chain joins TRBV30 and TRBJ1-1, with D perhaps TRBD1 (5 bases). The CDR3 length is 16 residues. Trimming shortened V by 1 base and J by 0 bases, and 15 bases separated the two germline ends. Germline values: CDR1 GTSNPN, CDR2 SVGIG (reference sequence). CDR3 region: CAWSGGGRFMNTEAFF. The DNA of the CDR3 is TGTGCCTGGAGTGGTGGGGGGAGGTTCATGAACACTGAAGCTTTCTTT.

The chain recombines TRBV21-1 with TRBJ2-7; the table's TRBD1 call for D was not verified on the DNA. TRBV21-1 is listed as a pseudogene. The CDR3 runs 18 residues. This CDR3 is CASSKAGPTGLFVHEQYF. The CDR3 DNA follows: TGTGCCAGCAGCAAAGCGGGCCCCACAGGGCTCTTCGTACACGAGCAGTACTTC.

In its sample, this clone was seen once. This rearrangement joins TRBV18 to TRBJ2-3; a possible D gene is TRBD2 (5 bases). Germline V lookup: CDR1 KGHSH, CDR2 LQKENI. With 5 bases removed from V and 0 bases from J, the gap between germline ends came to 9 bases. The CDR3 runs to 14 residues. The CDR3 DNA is TGTGCCAGCTCATCCGAGCGGAGCACAGATACGCAGTATTTT. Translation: CASSSERSTDTQYF.

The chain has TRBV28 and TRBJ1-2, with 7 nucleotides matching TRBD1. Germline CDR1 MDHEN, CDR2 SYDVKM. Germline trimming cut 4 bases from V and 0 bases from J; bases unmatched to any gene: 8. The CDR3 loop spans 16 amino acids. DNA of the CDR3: TGTGCCAGCAGTTCAGGTTCGACAGGGACTAACTATGGCTACACCTTC. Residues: CASSSGSTGTNYGYTF.

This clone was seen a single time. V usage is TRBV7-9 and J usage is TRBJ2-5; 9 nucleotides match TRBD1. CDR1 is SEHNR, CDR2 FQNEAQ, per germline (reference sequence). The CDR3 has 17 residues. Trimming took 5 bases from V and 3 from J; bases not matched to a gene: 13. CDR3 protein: CASSQEPGTGIEETQYF. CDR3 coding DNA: TGTGCCAGCAGCCAAGAACCAGGGACAGGGATAGAAGAGACCCAGTACTTC.